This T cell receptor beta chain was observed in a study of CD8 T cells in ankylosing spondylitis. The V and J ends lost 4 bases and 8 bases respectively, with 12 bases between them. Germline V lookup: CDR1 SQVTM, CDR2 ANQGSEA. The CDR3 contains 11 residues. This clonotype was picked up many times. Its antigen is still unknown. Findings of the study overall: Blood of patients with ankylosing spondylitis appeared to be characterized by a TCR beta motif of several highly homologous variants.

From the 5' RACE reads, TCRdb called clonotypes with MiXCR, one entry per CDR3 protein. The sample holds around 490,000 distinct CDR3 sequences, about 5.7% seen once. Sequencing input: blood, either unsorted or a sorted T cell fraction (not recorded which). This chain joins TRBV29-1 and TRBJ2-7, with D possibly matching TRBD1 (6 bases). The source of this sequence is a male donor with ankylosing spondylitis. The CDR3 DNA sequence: TGCAGCGTTGCCGATGGGACAAAGCAGTACTTC. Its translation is CSVADGTKQYF.